Listed below are T cell receptor beta chains from one sample, sequenced in a study of blood T cell repertoires in COVID-19. Repertoires were generated with immunoSEQ multiplex PCR, while TCRdb's copy carries only in-frame clones and drops some. The sample consists of 200,000 to 250,000 clones, 70% to 85% of them appearing once. Sequencing was done on a sample of peripheral blood. The origin of the receptors is a woman aged 80 or over with COVID-19, enrolled during active disease. Each CDR3 is given with its conserved first and last residue. The order of the fields is J gene, clone size, D gene, V gene, CDR3 DNA, CDR3 protein. A D gene is named only where the DNA matches it firmly. Clone size is given for some rows only: seen once, a few or many times, or a class if the clone is expanded.

TRBJ1-1,-,-,TRBV19,TGTGCCAGTAGTCCCAGGGTCTCGAACACTGAAGCTTTCTTT,CASSPRVSNTEAFF
TRBJ1-3,-,TRBD1,TRBV2,TGTGCCAGCAGCGACAGGGGCGGCCTAGTGTACTCTGGAAACACCATATATTTT,CASSDRGGLVYSGNTIYF
TRBJ2-7,-,TRBD1,TRBV5-5,TGTGCCAGCAGCTTGAGCTCGACAGGGGATGAGCAGTACTTC,CASSLSSTGDEQYF
TRBJ2-3,-,TRBD1,TRBV3-1/TRBV3-2,TGTGCCAGCAGCCAAGTACCACAGGGGTACACAGATACGCAGTATTTT,CASSQVPQGYTDTQYF
TRBJ1-2,-,TRBD1,TRBV7-9,TGTGCCAGCAGCTGGACAGGGCCGCCCGATGGCTACACCTTC,CASSWTGPPDGYTF
TRBJ2-5,-,-,TRBV7-9,TGTGCCAGCAGCTTAGCGGGACTTGCGGAGACCCAGTACTTC,CASSLAGLAETQYF
TRBJ1-1,-,-,TRBV20-1,TGCAGTGCCAGTAAACGGACACCAATGAACACTGAAGCTTTCTTT,CSASKRTPMNTEAFF
TRBJ1-6,-,-,TRBV27,TGTGTCAGCAGTTTAAACAGGGTTGATTCTTCACCCCTCCACTTT,CVSSLNRVDSSPLHF
TRBJ2-5,-,-,TRBV11-2,TGTGCCAGCAGCTTAGGAGGACCGGGGTACCAAGAGACCCAGTACTTC,CASSLGGPGYQETQYF
TRBJ1-4,-,TRBD1,TRBV5-8,TGTGCCAGCAGCTCGGGACAGGGGGTGTGGAATGAAAAACTGTTTTTT,CASSSGQGVWNEKLFF
TRBJ2-7,once,TRBD1,TRBV5-1,TGCGCCAGCAGCTTGGAAGCGACAGGGCCCTACGAGCAGTACTTC,CASSLEATGPYEQYF
TRBJ2-1,-,TRBD2,TRBV18,TGTGCCAGCTCACCACTAGGGCTAGCGGGAGTAGTATCCTACAATGAGCAGTTCTTC,CASSPLGLAGVVSYNEQFF
TRBJ1-1,-,-,TRBV7-2,TGTGCCAGCAGCTTAGTTTTCGGGTTGACGGGGAGCGGCACTGAAGCTTTCTTT,CASSLVFGLTGSGTEAFF
TRBJ1-3,-,-,TRBV3-1/TRBV3-2,TGTGCCAGCAGCACCTCGACAGGTCCAGGAAACACCATATATTTT,CASSTSTGPGNTIYF
TRBJ2-3,-,TRBD2,TRBV14,TGTGCCAGCAGCCAAGGCGGGAGGGCCGCGGCGCAGTATTTT,CASSQGGRAAAQYF
TRBJ1-5,-,-,TRBV6-1,TGTGCCAGCAGTGAAAACACCAATCAGCCCCAGCATTTT,CASSENTNQPQHF
TRBJ2-7,-,-,TRBV6-1,TGTGCCAGCAGTGAACACACTAGCTTGGCGGGGGAGCAGTACTTC,CASSEHTSLAGEQYF
TRBJ1-2,-,-,TRBV19,TGTGCCAGTAGTTTCTCCGGGGGTAACTATGGCTACACCTTC,CASSFSGGNYGYTF
TRBJ2-2,-,-,TRBV18,TGTGCCAGCTCACGGACTCCGAACACCGGGGAGCTGTTTTTT,CASSRTPNTGELFF
TRBJ1-6,-,TRBD1,TRBV7-3,TGTGCCAGCAGCCCGGACAGGGATTCACCCCTCCACTTT,CASSPDRDSPLHF
TRBJ1-1,-,TRBD1,TRBV29-1,TGCAGCGTTGAGAACAGGGGATACCCTGAAGCTTTCTTT,CSVENRGYPEAFF
TRBJ1-5,-,-,TRBV19,TGTGCCAGTAGTTCGTTGGGCAGGTCCAATCAGCCCCAGCATTTT,CASSSLGRSNQPQHF
TRBJ1-1,-,-,TRBV2,TGTGCCAGCAGTGAACAGGGTCAGGGCACTGAAGCTTTCTTT,CASSEQGQGTEAFF
TRBJ1-3,-,-,TRBV6-1,TGTGCCAGCAGTGCCCTCCGGTCTGCGTACTCTGGAAACACCATATATTTT,CASSALRSAYSGNTIYF
TRBJ2-5,-,TRBD1,TRBV5-1,TGCGCCAGCAGCTCTGGACAGGGGGTTTTAGAGACCCAGTACTTC,CASSSGQGVLETQYF
TRBJ2-3,-,-,TRBV11-3,TGTGCCAGCAGCTTAGATGGGGGACTTTCCCCTGGTACGCAGTATTTT,CASSLDGGLSPGTQYF